These T cell receptor beta chains were read from a single sample in a study of blood T cell repertoires in COVID-19. Profiled with immunoSEQ multiplex PCR; TCRdb holds only in-frame clones, not every one. The sample has 88,000 or so clones, 85% seen once. The sequencing input was peripheral blood. These receptors were taken from a man aged 60 to 69 with acute or convalescent COVID-19. The CDR3 runs from the conserved cysteine through the conserved F or W. A D gene is named only where the DNA matches it firmly. Only some rows state a clone size, as once, few, many or a class for expanded clones.

J gene: TRBJ2-7
clone size: NA
V gene: TRBV6-2/TRBV6-3
D gene: TRBD2
CDR3 protein: CASSASGGSSYEQYF
CDR3 DNA: TGTGCCAGCAGTGCTAGCGGGGGCTCTTCCTACGAGCAGTACTTC

J gene: TRBJ1-5
clone size: NA
V gene: TRBV6-5
D gene: NA
CDR3 protein: CASRLTALGSQPQHF
CDR3 DNA: TGTGCCAGCAGGCTCACAGCCCTGGGGAGTCAGCCCCAGCATTTT

J gene: TRBJ1-3
clone size: NA
V gene: TRBV3-1/TRBV3-2
D gene: NA
CDR3 protein: CASSPMGGPNSGNTIYF
CDR3 DNA: TGTGCCAGCAGTCCTATGGGAGGGCCGAACTCTGGAAACACCATATATTTT

J gene: TRBJ2-5
clone size: NA
V gene: TRBV9
D gene: TRBD1
CDR3 protein: CASSVGTAQETQYF
CDR3 DNA: TGTGCCAGCAGCGTTGGGACAGCTCAAGAGACCCAGTACTTC

J gene: TRBJ2-1
clone size: once
V gene: TRBV6-5
D gene: NA
CDR3 protein: CASSSVDEQFF
CDR3 DNA: TGTGCCAGCTCCAGCGTCGATGAGCAGTTCTTC

J gene: TRBJ2-7
clone size: NA
V gene: TRBV10-2
D gene: NA
CDR3 protein: CASSVSTYEQYF
CDR3 DNA: TGCGCCAGCAGTGTGTCTACCTACGAGCAGTACTTC

J gene: TRBJ1-2
clone size: NA
V gene: TRBV30
D gene: TRBD1
CDR3 protein: CAWSGPQGANYGYTF
CDR3 DNA: TGTGCCTGGAGCGGTCCACAGGGGGCTAACTATGGCTACACCTTC

J gene: TRBJ2-5
clone size: NA
V gene: TRBV7-2
D gene: TRBD2
CDR3 protein: CASSTGLDSRETQYF
CDR3 DNA: TGTGCCAGCAGTACGGGACTAGATAGCAGGGAGACCCAGTACTTC

J gene: TRBJ1-6
clone size: NA
V gene: TRBV6-5
D gene: TRBD1
CDR3 protein: CASSSRGRRKTPLHF
CDR3 DNA: TGTGCCAGCAGTTCCAGGGGGCGCCGGAAAACACCCCTCCACTTT

J gene: TRBJ1-1
clone size: NA
V gene: TRBV7-2
D gene: TRBD1
CDR3 protein: CASSQRQGAGLTEAFF
CDR3 DNA: TGTGCCAGCAGCCAACGACAGGGGGCGGGTCTCACTGAAGCTTTCTTT

J gene: TRBJ2-7
clone size: NA
V gene: TRBV30
D gene: NA
CDR3 protein: CAWSSGTFHEQYF
CDR3 DNA: TGTGCCTGGAGTAGTGGGACTTTCCACGAGCAGTACTTC

J gene: TRBJ1-1
clone size: NA
V gene: TRBV5-1
D gene: NA
CDR3 protein: CASSKGTNTEAFF
CDR3 DNA: TGCGCCAGCAGCAAAGGGACAAACACTGAAGCTTTCTTT

J gene: TRBJ2-3
clone size: NA
V gene: TRBV5-4
D gene: TRBD2
CDR3 protein: CASSSRRTSGRRTDTQYF
CDR3 DNA: TGTGCCAGCAGCTCGCGGCGGACTAGCGGGAGAAGGACAGATACGCAGTATTTT

J gene: TRBJ1-3
clone size: NA
V gene: TRBV7-9
D gene: NA
CDR3 protein: CASSSSPGVAGNTIYF
CDR3 DNA: TGTGCCAGCAGCAGCTCTCCGGGGGTTGCGGGAAACACCATATATTTT

J gene: TRBJ2-3
clone size: few
V gene: TRBV5-1
D gene: NA
CDR3 protein: CASSGLQPGSADTQYF
CDR3 DNA: TGCGCCAGCAGCGGCCTCCAGCCGGGAAGCGCAGATACGCAGTATTTT

J gene: TRBJ2-3
clone size: NA
V gene: TRBV2
D gene: NA
CDR3 protein: CASSRGEGPTDTQYF
CDR3 DNA: TGTGCCAGCAGTCGCGGTGAGGGCCCCACAGATACGCAGTATTTT

J gene: TRBJ2-3
clone size: NA
V gene: TRBV5-1
D gene: NA
CDR3 protein: CASSLQQGNTDTQYF
CDR3 DNA: TGCGCCAGCAGCTTGCAGCAGGGGAACACAGATACGCAGTATTTT

J gene: TRBJ1-1
clone size: NA
V gene: TRBV11-2
D gene: TRBD1
CDR3 protein: CASRTGGSEAFF
CDR3 DNA: TGTGCCAGCAGGACAGGGGGATCTGAAGCTTTCTTT

J gene: TRBJ2-2
clone size: NA
V gene: TRBV18
D gene: TRBD2
CDR3 protein: CASRTSGRLDTGELFF
CDR3 DNA: TGTGCCAGCCGGACTAGCGGGAGACTTGACACCGGGGAGCTGTTTTTT

J gene: TRBJ2-7
clone size: NA
V gene: TRBV14
D gene: NA
CDR3 protein: CASSQQFEFYEQYF
CDR3 DNA: TGTGCCAGCAGCCAACAATTCGAGTTCTACGAGCAGTACTTC

J gene: TRBJ2-7
clone size: NA
V gene: TRBV30
D gene: NA
CDR3 protein: CAWSVQGRHEQYF
CDR3 DNA: TGTGCCTGGAGTGTCCAGGGTAGACACGAGCAGTACTTC

J gene: TRBJ1-1
clone size: NA
V gene: TRBV7-9
D gene: NA
CDR3 protein: CASGQGNTEAFF
CDR3 DNA: TGTGCCAGTGGGCAGGGCAACACTGAAGCTTTCTTT

J gene: TRBJ2-2
clone size: NA
V gene: TRBV18
D gene: NA
CDR3 protein: CASSTNTGELFF
CDR3 DNA: TGTGCCAGCTCCACGAACACCGGGGAGCTGTTTTTT

J gene: TRBJ2-7
clone size: NA
V gene: TRBV9
D gene: NA
CDR3 protein: CASSVGRRSSYEQYF
CDR3 DNA: TGTGCCAGCAGCGTGGGGAGACGGAGCTCCTACGAGCAGTACTTC

J gene: TRBJ1-2
clone size: NA
V gene: TRBV7-3
D gene: NA
CDR3 protein: CASSPYSYRDYGYTF
CDR3 DNA: TGTGCCAGCAGCCCCTATTCGTACAGGGACTATGGCTACACCTTC

J gene: TRBJ1-5
clone size: NA
V gene: TRBV19
D gene: NA
CDR3 protein: CASSIVGDNQPQHF
CDR3 DNA: TGTGCCAGTAGTATAGTAGGAGACAATCAGCCCCAGCATTTT

J gene: TRBJ2-1
clone size: NA
V gene: TRBV2
D gene: TRBD1
CDR3 protein: CAHTGGSSYNEQFF
CDR3 DNA: TGTGCCCATACAGGGGGGAGCTCCTACAATGAGCAGTTCTTC

J gene: TRBJ2-2
clone size: NA
V gene: TRBV9
D gene: NA
CDR3 protein: CASSVGVDSARTGELFF
CDR3 DNA: TGTGCCAGCAGCGTAGGGGTGGACTCCGCTCGGACCGGGGAGCTGTTTTTT

J gene: TRBJ2-1
clone size: NA
V gene: TRBV11-2
D gene: TRBD2
CDR3 protein: CASSPPGTRPGEQFF
CDR3 DNA: TGTGCCAGCAGCCCGCCCGGGACTAGACCAGGTGAGCAGTTCTTC

J gene: TRBJ2-1
clone size: NA
V gene: TRBV2
D gene: NA
CDR3 protein: CASNIKGGEQFF
CDR3 DNA: TGTGCCAGCAATATCAAGGGCGGGGAGCAGTTCTTC

J gene: TRBJ2-5
clone size: once
V gene: TRBV3-1/TRBV3-2
D gene: TRBD1
CDR3 protein: CASSQTGAVQETQYF
CDR3 DNA: TGTGCCAGCAGCCAGACAGGGGCCGTACAAGAGACCCAGTACTTC

J gene: TRBJ2-2
clone size: NA
V gene: TRBV9
D gene: NA
CDR3 protein: CASSPLGTHQGGELFF
CDR3 DNA: TGTGCCAGCAGCCCCCTCGGGACTCATCAGGGCGGGGAGCTGTTTTTT

J gene: TRBJ2-5
clone size: NA
V gene: TRBV7-9
D gene: NA
CDR3 protein: CASSPFLGGAYQETQYF
CDR3 DNA: TGTGCCAGCAGCCCCTTTCTTGGCGGGGCGTACCAAGAGACCCAGTACTTC

J gene: TRBJ1-4
clone size: NA
V gene: TRBV7-9
D gene: NA
CDR3 protein: CASSPTGLRNEKLFF
CDR3 DNA: TGTGCCAGCAGCCCTACAGGGCTGAGGAATGAAAAACTGTTTTTT

J gene: TRBJ2-7
clone size: NA
V gene: TRBV7-9
D gene: TRBD2
CDR3 protein: CASSLGRTSGDYEQYF
CDR3 DNA: TGTGCCAGCAGCTTAGGACGGACTAGCGGTGACTACGAGCAGTACTTC

J gene: TRBJ1-2
clone size: NA
V gene: TRBV18
D gene: NA
CDR3 protein: CASSPSGDYGYTF
CDR3 DNA: TGTGCCAGCTCACCCTCGGGGGACTATGGCTACACCTTC

J gene: TRBJ2-7
clone size: NA
V gene: TRBV6-5
D gene: TRBD1
CDR3 protein: CASKSRQGASYEQYF
CDR3 DNA: TGTGCCAGCAAATCCCGGCAGGGGGCATCCTACGAGCAGTACTTC

J gene: TRBJ1-6
clone size: NA
V gene: TRBV5-6
D gene: NA
CDR3 protein: CASSYGHNYNSPLHF
CDR3 DNA: TGTGCCAGCAGTTATGGACATAACTATAATTCACCCCTCCACTTT

J gene: TRBJ2-2
clone size: NA
V gene: TRBV19
D gene: NA
CDR3 protein: CASRYLRGPRNTGELFF
CDR3 DNA: TGTGCCAGTAGATACCTCCGGGGTCCGCGGAACACCGGGGAGCTGTTTTTT

J gene: TRBJ2-5
clone size: NA
V gene: TRBV5-1
D gene: TRBD1
CDR3 protein: CASSLGQGVQETQYF
CDR3 DNA: TGCGCCAGCAGCCTCGGACAGGGGGTACAAGAGACCCAGTACTTC

J gene: TRBJ2-5
clone size: NA
V gene: TRBV25-1
D gene: TRBD2
CDR3 protein: CASEVAGDGGTQYF
CDR3 DNA: TGTGCCAGCGAGGTAGCGGGAGATGGGGGGACCCAGTACTTC

J gene: TRBJ2-2
clone size: NA
V gene: TRBV9
D gene: TRBD1
CDR3 protein: CASSVWTGEAGELFF
CDR3 DNA: TGTGCCAGCAGCGTATGGACAGGGGAGGCCGGGGAGCTGTTTTTT

J gene: TRBJ1-1
clone size: NA
V gene: TRBV9
D gene: NA
CDR3 protein: CASSAQRNTEAFF
CDR3 DNA: TGTGCCAGCAGCGCTCAGCGGAACACTGAAGCTTTCTTT

J gene: TRBJ1-2
clone size: NA
V gene: TRBV29-1
D gene: NA
CDR3 protein: CSARGGTVEGYTF
CDR3 DNA: TGCAGCGCCCGGGGAGGTACAGTGGAGGGCTACACCTTC

J gene: TRBJ1-1
clone size: NA
V gene: TRBV30
D gene: TRBD1
CDR3 protein: CAWSDRGRAFF
CDR3 DNA: TGTGCCTGGAGTGACAGGGGGAGAGCTTTCTTT

J gene: TRBJ2-5
clone size: NA
V gene: TRBV14
D gene: NA
CDR3 protein: CASSQWVPGEGTQYF
CDR3 DNA: TGTGCCAGCAGCCAATGGGTGCCGGGAGAGGGGACCCAGTACTTC

J gene: TRBJ1-6
clone size: NA
V gene: TRBV4-1
D gene: NA
CDR3 protein: CASKTGIANSPLHF
CDR3 DNA: TGCGCCAGCAAGACCGGGATAGCAAATTCACCCCTCCACTTT

J gene: TRBJ2-4
clone size: NA
V gene: TRBV6-2/TRBV6-3
D gene: TRBD2
CDR3 protein: CASSSSGVPWDF
CDR3 DNA: TGTGCCAGCAGTTCTAGCGGGGTCCCATGGGACTTC

J gene: TRBJ2-7
clone size: NA
V gene: TRBV7-2
D gene: NA
CDR3 protein: CASSLLYEQYF
CDR3 DNA: TGTGCCAGCAGCTTACTCTACGAGCAGTACTTC

J gene: TRBJ2-2
clone size: few
V gene: TRBV7-6
D gene: TRBD2
CDR3 protein: CASSLSPWTSGYTGELFF
CDR3 DNA: TGTGCCAGCAGCTTGTCCCCCTGGACTAGCGGTTACACCGGGGAGCTGTTTTTT

J gene: TRBJ2-3
clone size: NA
V gene: TRBV7-2
D gene: TRBD1
CDR3 protein: CASSLRGTGSTDTQYF
CDR3 DNA: TGTGCCAGCAGCCTAAGGGGGACAGGGAGCACAGATACGCAGTATTTT

J gene: TRBJ2-7
clone size: NA
V gene: TRBV3-1/TRBV3-2
D gene: TRBD2
CDR3 protein: CASSQALAGGSYEQYF
CDR3 DNA: TGTGCCAGCAGCCAAGCTCTGGCGGGAGGTTCCTACGAGCAGTACTTC

J gene: TRBJ2-7
clone size: once
V gene: TRBV5-1
D gene: NA
CDR3 protein: CASSSGTSYEQYF
CDR3 DNA: TGCGCCAGCAGCTCCGGGACATCCTACGAGCAGTACTTC

J gene: TRBJ1-6
clone size: few
V gene: TRBV5-1
D gene: NA
CDR3 protein: CASSLEHEGSPLHF
CDR3 DNA: TGCGCCAGCAGCTTGGAGCACGAGGGCTCACCCCTCCACTTT

J gene: TRBJ2-5
clone size: NA
V gene: TRBV6-2/TRBV6-3
D gene: TRBD1
CDR3 protein: CASSPDRVQETQYF
CDR3 DNA: TGTGCCAGCAGTCCGGACAGGGTCCAAGAGACCCAGTACTTC